Shown below are 2 T cell receptor beta chains from a single sample sequenced in a study of T cells after yellow fever vaccination. TCRdb re-called the 5' RACE reads through MiXCR, storing one row per CDR3 protein. The profile covers hundreds of thousands of distinct CDR3 sequences, with 13% appearing a single time and 11% to 15% taken by the ten largest. Source: PBMCs, taken on the day of the yellow fever booster vaccination. These receptors came from a man aged 25 to 40 who received the YFV17D yellow fever vaccine.

This clonotype was recorded a few times. The rearrangement uses TRBV15 and TRBJ1-2; D remains unclear. Trimming left V 1 base short and J 6 bases short, with 9 bases between. Germline V gene sequence: CDR1 LNHNV, CDR2 YYDKDF (reference sequence). The CDR3 consists of 13 residues. CDR3 sequence (DNA): TGTGCCACCAGCAGAGCCGTCGGGGATGGCTACACCTTC. Amino acids: CATSRAVGDGYTF.

For this clonotype: Possible read error: a much larger clone is one base away. This chain joins TRBV5-4 and TRBJ2-1; D is unresolved. The V gene lost 5 bases and the J gene lost 3 bases, with 6 bases spanning the gap. Germline lookup yields CDR1 SGHNT and CDR2 YYREEE (reference sequence). This CDR3 has 12 amino acids. CDR3 coding DNA: TGTGCCAGCAGAACGGACTACAATGAGCAGTTCTTC. It translates to CASRTDYNEQFF. The full variable domain, rest sourced from reference TRBV5-4 and TRBJ2-1, is ETGVTQSPTHLIKTRGQQVTLRCSSQSGHNTVSWYQQALGQGPQFIFQYYREEENGRGNFPPRFSGLQFPNYSSELNVNALELDDSALYLCASRTDYNEQFFGPGTRLTVL.